These T cell receptor beta chains were read from a single sample in a study of T cells in Graves' hyperthyroidism and ophthalmopathy. TCRdb reanalysed the multiplex PCR reads using MiXCR and keeps one entry per CDR3 protein. The sample has fewer than 350,000 distinct CDR3 sequences; roughly an eighth are singletons. Material for sequencing was blood. The receptor source for this set is a woman aged 35 to 49 with Graves' hyperthyroidism. Both conserved end residues are part of each CDR3. The D gene is left open where the match is weak. Clone size is shown for a subset of rows, as once, few, many or a class of expanded clone.

d_call,j_call,clone_size,v_call,cdr3_aa,cdr3_nt
TRBD1,TRBJ1-2,-,TRBV28,CASSSVTGGDYGYTF,TGTGCCAGCAGTTCCGTGACAGGGGGGGACTATGGCTACACCTTC
-,TRBJ2-2,many,TRBV2,CASKGGSRNTGELFF,TGTGCCAGCAAGGGGGGCTCGAGAAACACCGGGGAGCTGTTTTTT
-,TRBJ2-1,many,TRBV27,CASSLAAFTGNSYNEQFF,TGTGCCAGCAGTTTGGCCGCCTTCACAGGGAACTCCTACAATGAGCAGTTCTTC
-,TRBJ2-7,-,TRBV20-1,CSARSRGPSSYEQYF,TGCAGTGCTAGATCCAGGGGCCCCAGCTCCTACGAGCAGTACTTC
-,TRBJ2-2,-,TRBV11-3,CASSLVGANTGELFF,TGTGCCAGCAGCTTAGTAGGGGCGAACACCGGGGAGCTGTTTTTT
TRBD1,TRBJ1-2,many,TRBV19,CASSLLQGNYGYTF,TGTGCCAGTAGTCTCCTACAGGGGAACTATGGCTACACCTTC
-,TRBJ2-2,many,TRBV11-2,CASSRGNTGELFF,TGTGCCAGCAGCAGGGGGAACACCGGGGAGCTGTTTTTT
TRBD2,TRBJ2-1,few,TRBV11-2,CASSDGNGRTSGRPPYNEQFF,TGTGCCAGCAGTGACGGTAATGGTAGGACTAGCGGGAGGCCCCCTTACAATGAGCAGTTCTTC
-,TRBJ1-4,many,TRBV12-3/TRBV12-4,CASSLGHSGEKLFF,TGTGCCAGCAGTTTAGGACATTCGGGGGAAAAACTGTTTTTT
TRBD2,TRBJ2-7,few,TRBV7-9,CASSSTRLAGPDVHSYEQYF,TGTGCCAGCAGCTCCACCAGACTAGCGGGCCCAGATGTGCACTCCTACGAGCAGTACTTC
-,TRBJ2-1,many,TRBV28,CASRPPDSYSEQFF,TGTGCCAGCAGACCACCGGACTCATACAGTGAGCAGTTCTTC
TRBD1,TRBJ1-3,-,TRBV19,CASTNRGTGGNTIYF,TGTGCCAGTACCAACCGGGGGACAGGCGGAAACACCATATATTTT
-,TRBJ2-7,many,TRBV5-1,CASSLANGEEQYF,TGCGCCAGCAGCTTGGCCAACGGGGAGGAGCAGTACTTC
-,TRBJ1-6,few,TRBV3-1,CASSLLRPAGRNSPLHF,TGTGCCAGCAGCCTCTTAAGGCCGGCAGGTAGAAATTCACCCCTCCACTTT
-,TRBJ1-1,-,TRBV5-1,CASSALQANTEAFF,TGCGCCAGCAGCGCTTTGCAGGCGAACACTGAAGCTTTCTTT
-,TRBJ2-2,-,TRBV24-1,CAASDPRPLEGECGELFF,TGTGCCGCCAGTGATCCACGTCCTCTGGAGGGAGAATGCGGGGAGCTGTTTTTT
-,TRBJ1-1,many,TRBV19,CASSTPRGRDTEAFF,TGTGCCAGTAGTACCCCCAGGGGCAGGGACACTGAAGCTTTCTTT
TRBD1,TRBJ2-7,many,TRBV12-3/TRBV12-4,CASTRTGLLYEQYF,TGTGCCAGCACCCGGACAGGGCTGCTCTACGAGCAGTACTTC
TRBD1,TRBJ1-1,many,TRBV2,CASSGGGRAFF,TGTGCCAGCAGTGGAGGGGGCCGCGCTTTCTTT
TRBD1,TRBJ1-5,-,TRBV10-3,CASWTGGAGSNQPQHF,TGTGCCAGCTGGACAGGGGGCGCGGGTAGCAATCAGCCCCAGCATTTT
-,TRBJ2-6,-,TRBV28,CASLGGGTPSGANVLTF,TGTGCCAGCCTGGGTGGCGGGACACCCTCTGGGGCCAACGTCCTGACTTTC
-,TRBJ1-3,many,TRBV20-1,CSARDAVGGNTIYF,TGCAGTGCTAGAGATGCGGTGGGTGGAAACACCATATATTTT
TRBD1,TRBJ2-7,many,TRBV28,CASSLVGQGVHEQYF,TGTGCCAGCAGTTTAGTCGGACAGGGTGTGCACGAGCAGTACTTC
-,TRBJ2-5,-,TRBV20-1,CSAPLYQETQYF,TGCAGTGCCCCATTGTACCAAGAGACCCAGTACTTC
TRBD2,TRBJ2-7,many,TRBV12-3/TRBV12-4,CASSSRTGGAGAYEQYF,TGTGCCAGCAGTTCTCGGACTGGCGGGGCGGGAGCCTACGAGCAGTACTTC
TRBD1,TRBJ1-4,many,TRBV2,CASSSGGQGNEKLFF,TGTGCCAGCAGCTCTGGGGGACAGGGGAATGAAAAACTGTTTTTT
-,TRBJ1-1,-,TRBV7-2,CASRSYKTASEAFF,TGTGCCAGCAGATCCTACAAAACCGCTTCTGAAGCTTTCTTT
-,TRBJ2-7,-,TRBV4-2,CASSQDPGSYEQYF,TGTGCCAGCAGCCAAGATCCCGGAAGCTACGAGCAGTACTTC
TRBD2,TRBJ2-3,many,TRBV7-2,CASSFLVGGPPAGSQYF,TGTGCCAGCAGCTTTCTTGTGGGAGGGCCTCCCGCCGGGTCGCAGTATTTT
-,TRBJ1-2,many,TRBV27,CVSGFGRLYGYTF,TGTGTCAGCGGCTTCGGACGGTTGTATGGCTACACCTTC
TRBD2,TRBJ2-1,many,TRBV6-1,CASKPGLGVYNEQFF,TGTGCCAGCAAACCGGGACTAGGCGTATACAATGAGCAGTTCTTC
-,TRBJ1-1,-,TRBV5-6,CASSLGSLVGTEAFF,TGTGCCAGCAGCTTAGGGTCGTTGGTGGGCACTGAAGCTTTCTTT
TRBD1,TRBJ2-7,-,TRBV20-1,CSASSGQGARANYEQYF,TGCAGTGCTAGTTCGGGACAGGGGGCGAGGGCGAACTACGAGCAGTACTTC
TRBD1,TRBJ2-1,many,TRBV7-9,CASSRRGTGDYNEQFF,TGTGCCAGCAGCCGCCGCGGGACAGGGGACTACAATGAGCAGTTCTTC
-,TRBJ1-2,many,TRBV6-1,CASSESDRGRGYGYTF,TGTGCCAGCAGTGAATCGGACCGGGGGCGCGGCTATGGCTACACCTTC
-,TRBJ2-5,many,TRBV5-1,CASSLIRQAETQYF,TGCGCCAGCAGCTTGATCCGTCAGGCCGAGACCCAGTACTTC
-,TRBJ1-1,many,TRBV28,CASSLTNRGTEAFF,TGTGCCAGCAGTTTAACCAATAGGGGCACTGAAGCTTTCTTT
-,TRBJ2-5,many,TRBV7-6,CASSLSGGQFLTQYF,TGTGCCAGCAGCTTGTCCGGAGGACAGTTTTTGACCCAGTACTTC
TRBD1,TRBJ1-2,many,TRBV6-1,CASGDREGYTF,TGTGCCAGCGGTGACAGGGAAGGCTACACCTTC
-,TRBJ1-2,many,TRBV3-1,CASSPRGRDDGYTF,TGTGCCAGCAGCCCTAGGGGGAGGGACGATGGCTACACCTTC
-,TRBJ1-6,many,TRBV11-2,CASSFGKLGFSPLHF,TGTGCCAGCAGCTTTGGCAAACTCGGGTTTTCACCCCTCCACTTT